The next 30 T cell receptor beta chains were all read from a single sample in a study of blood T cell repertoires in COVID-19. Clones were sequenced by immunoSEQ multiplex PCR, and TCRdb holds only the in-frame ones, with some missing. Of a few hundred thousand clones in the sample, roughly 91% were seen once. Source material: PBMCs or T cells enriched from blood (not recorded which). Every receptor here comes from an older woman in a cohort exposed to, infected with or recovered from COVID-19 (not recorded which).

In this sample, this clone turned up a few times. V is TRBV27 and J is TRBJ1-1; tentatively, D is TRBD1 (6 bases). V lost 4 bases, J lost 1 base, and 13 bases lay in between. The germline CDR1 and CDR2 sequences are MNHEY and SMNVEV (reference sequence). This CDR3 has 15 residues. The CDR3 nucleotides are TGTGCCAGCAGTTCTACCGCACAGGGGAACACTGAAGCTTTCTTT. This encodes CASSSTAQGNTEAFF.

The V and J genes are TRBV28 and TRBJ1-1, with 9 bases matching TRBD1. CDR1 and CDR2 from the germline V gene are MDHEN and SYDVKM. V lost 6 bases, J lost 3 bases, and 8 bases stayed unmatched. The CDR3 length is 15 residues. The CDR3 DNA is TGTGCCAGCAGGGAATATACAGGGGGCGACACTGAAGCTTTCTTT. This gives the protein CASREYTGGDTEAFF.

The V call is TRBV28, the J call TRBJ1-1, with 8 bases matching TRBD1. Germline V gene data show CDR1 as MDHEN and CDR2 as SYDVKM. The CDR3 is 16 residues long. V shed 4 bases, J shed 1 base, and the junction held 8 bases outside the gene matches. The CDR3 DNA follows: TGTGCCAGCAGTTCCTCAGGGGGCCGGACGAACACTGAAGCTTTCTTT. Its protein product is CASSSSGGRTNTEAFF. The full variable domain, in which reference TRBV28 and TRBJ1-1 provide the parts outside the CDR3, is DVKVTQSSRYLVKRTGEKVFLECVQDMDHENMFWYRQDPGLGLRLIYFSYDVKMKEKGDIPEGYSVSREKKERFSLILESASTNQTSMYLCASSSSGGRTNTEAFFGQGTRLTVV.

Worth noting for this clone: The sample holds other DNA sequences that translate to the same CDR3. This chain links TRBV9 with TRBJ2-1, with a weak D call TRBD2 (6 bases). The length of the CDR3 is 15 residues. Per germline, CDR1 SGDLS and CDR2 YYNGEE. Trimming took 0 bases from V and 4 from J, leaving 11 bases between them. CDR3 region: CASSVVGDSYNEQFF. The CDR3 nucleotides are TGTGCCAGCAGCGTAGTCGGGGACTCGTACAATGAGCAGTTCTTC. Full variable domain (missing parts from reference TRBV9 and TRBJ2-1): DSGVTQTPKHLITATGQRVTLRCSPRSGDLSVYWYQQSLDQGLQFLIQYYNGEERAKGNILERFSAQQFPDLHSELNLSSLELGDSALYFCASSVVGDSYNEQFFGPGTRLTVL.

The chain joins TRBV12-3 or TRBV12-4 to TRBJ1-2; weak D call: TRBD1 (5 bases). This CDR3 comprises 13 residues. V shed 5 bases and J shed 5 bases, with 12 bases lying between them. The CDR3 loop reads CASSGTGKYGYTF. The CDR3 DNA reads as TGTGCCAGCAGTGGAACAGGAAAGTATGGCTACACCTTC.

The chain has TRBV5-1 and TRBJ1-3; 9 bases are shared with TRBD1. Unmatched junction bases numbered 17, after V lost 4 bases and J lost 6 bases. This CDR3 is built from 18 residues. Germline V lookup: CDR1 SGHRS, CDR2 YFSETQ. The CDR3 reads CASSPLPGTGFSENTIYF. In DNA form, the CDR3 reads TGCGCCAGCAGCCCCCTACCGGGGACAGGGTTCTCCGAAAACACCATATATTTT.

The V gene is TRBV19, the J gene TRBJ1-4, with D possibly being TRBD1 (5 bases). This CDR3 is 14 amino acids long. Germline assignment: CDR1 LNHDA and CDR2 SQIVND (reference sequence). The V gene lost 3 bases and the J gene lost 4 bases, with 9 bases spanning the gap. The CDR3 DNA is TGTGCCAGTAGTATCGGCAGGGTTAATGAAAAACTGTTTTTT. It specifies CASSIGRVNEKLFF.

This rearrangement joins TRBV6-5 to TRBJ2-1; 9 bases are shared with TRBD1. This CDR3 spans 15 amino acids. The V segment lost 6 bases and the J segment 1 base; nucleotides outside the gene matches: 4. In germline, CDR1 is MNHEY, CDR2 SVGAGI. The CDR3, as DNA: TGTGCCAGCAGCCCCGGGACAGGGTCCTACAATGAGCAGTTCTTC. Protein product: CASSPGTGSYNEQFF.

V gene TRBV6-5 combines with J gene TRBJ1-2; 9 bases fit TRBD1. The CDR3 sequence is 15 residues long. The V segment lost 2 bases and the J segment 3 bases; nucleotides outside the gene matches: 4. CDR1 and CDR2 from the germline V gene are MNHEY and SVGAGI. The CDR3 DNA is TGTGCCAGCAGTTACACCGGGACAGGGTACTATGGCTACACCTTC. This translates into CASSYTGTGYYGYTF.

This chain connects TRBV11-2 to TRBJ2-4, with 8 bases that match TRBD1. The germline CDR1 and CDR2 sequences are SGHAT and FQNNGV. With V trimmed by 5 bases and J by 7 bases, 4 bases remained unmatched. The CDR3 totals 13 residues. CDR3 loop: CASSTGGGNIQYF. The CDR3, as DNA: TGTGCCAGCAGCACAGGGGGTGGGAACATTCAGTACTTC.

Comments on this clone: This sample includes further DNA sequences coding for the same CDR3. This chain uses TRBV7-3 with TRBJ2-3; 7 bases line up with TRBD2. The germline V gene has CDR1 SGHTA and CDR2 FQGTGA. This CDR3 contains 14 residues. The ends lost 1 base at V and 3 bases at J; junction bases unmatched: 1. DNA of the CDR3: TGTGCCAGCAGCTTAAGCGGGAGTACAGATACGCAGTATTTT. Amino acid sequence: CASSLSGSTDTQYF.

This clone turned up a few times. The V call is TRBV15, the J call TRBJ2-4, with D possibly TRBD2 on 6 matching bases. The CDR3 has 17 amino acids. V lost 2 bases and J 0 bases, leaving 14 bases between the germline ends. CDR1 is LNHNV, CDR2 YYDKDF, per germline (reference sequence). The CDR3 spells CATSRSKGGLAKNIQYF. In nucleotides, the CDR3 is TGTGCCACCAGCAGAAGTAAGGGAGGTCTAGCCAAAAACATTCAGTACTTC.

J is TRBJ2-3 and V is TRBV4-2; 10 nucleotides align to TRBD1. This CDR3 is 16 amino acids long. Trimming cost V 3 bases and J 1 base; bases outside gene matches: 4. Germline V lookup: CDR1 LGHNA, CDR2 YNFKEQ. This chain's CDR3 is CASSHSGTGGTDTQYF. In DNA, the CDR3 is TGTGCCAGCAGCCATTCCGGGACAGGGGGCACAGATACGCAGTATTTT.

This chain connects TRBV5-1 to TRBJ1-1; 9 bases match TRBD1. V was pared by 4 bases and J by 4 bases, with 5 bases of the junction left unmatched. Germline CDR1 and CDR2: SGHRS and YFSETQ. The length of the CDR3 is 14 residues. The CDR3 sequence: CASSPGQGTTEAFF. CDR3 nucleotide sequence: TGCGCCAGCAGCCCCGGACAGGGGACCACTGAAGCTTTCTTT.

The chain combines TRBV18 with TRBJ1-2, with 8 nucleotides matching TRBD1. The germline gives CDR1 KGHSH, CDR2 LQKENI. Trimming took 2 bases from V and 5 from J; bases not matched to a gene: 7. The CDR3 runs 15 residues. CDR3 loop: CASSPSPDRDYGYTF. The CDR3 DNA follows: TGTGCCAGCTCACCATCTCCGGACAGGGATTATGGCTACACCTTC.

The chain has TRBV2 and TRBJ2-2, with 16 bases identical to TRBD2. Germline loops: CDR1 SNHLY, CDR2 FYNNEI. V was pared by 9 bases and J by 4 bases, with 11 bases of the junction left unmatched. The CDR3 spans 18 residues. The CDR3 coding sequence is TGTGCCAGTCGTACGCCGGGACTAGCGGGAGGGGGCACCGGGGAGCTGTTTTTT. Translation: CASRTPGLAGGGTGELFF. The full variable domain, in which reference TRBV2 and TRBJ2-2 provide the parts outside the CDR3, is EPEVTQTPSHQVTQMGQEVILRCVPISNHLYFYWYRQILGQKVEFLVSFYNNEISEKSEIFDDQFSVERPDGSNFTLKIRSTKLEDSAMYFCASRTPGLAGGGTGELFFGEGSRLTVL.

To note about this clone: This sample includes further DNA sequences coding for the same CDR3. This chain connects TRBV19 to TRBJ1-1; 7 bases fit TRBD1. Germline-derived CDR1 and CDR2 are LNHDA and SQIVND (reference sequence). This CDR3 spans 14 amino acids. With V trimmed by 3 bases and J by 0 bases, 1 base remained unmatched. The CDR3 nucleotides read TGTGCCAGTAGTATGGGACAGTTGAACACTGAAGCTTTCTTT. This encodes CASSMGQLNTEAFF.

The rearrangement links TRBV27 to TRBJ1-5; TRBD1 matches 9 bases. The V gene end was trimmed by 5 bases and the J gene end by 2 bases; junction bases not matched to a gene: 7. The CDR3 extends over 16 amino acids. CDR1 is MNHEY and CDR2 is SMNVEV in the germline V gene (reference sequence). The CDR3 loop reads CASSPLTGGGNQPQHF. Here the CDR3 DNA reads TGTGCCAGCAGTCCACTTACAGGGGGCGGCAATCAGCCCCAGCATTTT.

The gene calls are TRBV29-1 and TRBJ2-2; the D gene is possibly TRBD2 (6 bases). This CDR3 is 14 amino acids long. V shed 4 bases and J shed 5 bases, with 14 bases lying between them. Germline-derived CDR1 and CDR2 are SQVTM and ANQGSEA. The CDR3 region has the DNA TGCAGCGTTGGGGCGGGGACGCTGACCGGGGAGCTGTTTTTT. It is translated as CSVGAGTLTGELFF.

This CDR3 reads CASSNMRTDVHGYTF. For the CDR3, the DNA is TGTGCCAGCAGCAACATGAGGACAGACGTCCATGGCTACACCTTC. This rearrangement joins TRBV7-2 to TRBJ1-2; D may be TRBD1 (6 bases). Germline CDR1 is SGHTA and CDR2 is FQGNSA. The length of the CDR3 is 15 residues. V was shortened by 5 bases and J by 6 bases, with 19 bases between the two germline ends. Supplemented by reference TRBV7-2 and TRBJ1-2, the full variable domain reads GAGVSQSPSNKVTEKGKDVELRCDPISGHTALYWYRQSLGQGLEFLIYFQGNSAPDKSGLPSDRFSAERTGGSVSTLTIQRTQQEDSAVYLCASSNMRTDVHGYTFGSGTRLTVV.

The V and J genes are TRBV4-1 and TRBJ2-1; 11 bases match TRBD2. There are 17 residues in the CDR3. The V segment lost 3 bases and the J segment 0 bases; nucleotides outside the gene matches: 4. Germline lookup yields CDR1 MGHRA and CDR2 YSYEKL. CDR3 amino acids: CASSQLAGGISYNEQFF. CDR3 nucleotides: TGCGCCAGCAGCCAGTTAGCGGGAGGGATCTCCTACAATGAGCAGTTCTTC.

This clone appeared once. V gene TRBV7-6 combines with J gene TRBJ2-1; 7 positions agree with TRBD2. The germline CDR1 and CDR2 sequences are SGHVS and FNYEAQ. The V segment lost 3 bases and the J segment 8 bases; nucleotides outside the gene matches: 4. CDR3 length equals 13 residues. CDR3 region: CASSFRGRDEQFF. The CDR3 nucleotides read TGTGCCAGCAGCTTCAGAGGGAGGGATGAGCAGTTCTTC.

The V and J genes are TRBV5-1 and TRBJ1-6, with 7 bases fitting TRBD1. There are 16 residues in the CDR3. Germline lookup yields CDR1 SGHRS and CDR2 YFSETQ. Trimming removed 0 bases from V and 9 bases from J; junction bases left unmatched: 9. The CDR3 is CASSLGGQGGRSPLHF. Written as DNA, the CDR3 is TGCGCCAGCAGCTTGGGAGGGCAGGGGGGACGTTCACCCCTCCACTTT. Using reference TRBV5-1 and TRBJ1-6 for the parts outside the CDR3, the full variable domain is KAGVTQTPRYLIKTRGQQVTLSCSPISGHRSVSWYQQTPGQGLQFLFEYFSETQRNKGNFPGRFSGRQFSNSRSEMNVSTLELGDSALYLCASSLGGQGGRSPLHFGNGTRLTVT.

This clone occurred once. This chain links TRBV7-2 with TRBJ2-7; 10 nucleotides agree with TRBD2. From germline, CDR1 is SGHTA and CDR2 FQGNSA. The junction had 17 bases not matched to a gene; V was cut back by 6 bases and J by 6 bases. CDR3 length: 17 amino acids. Here the CDR3 reads CASSRRASGGGRGEQYF. The CDR3, as DNA: TGTGCCAGCAGTCGTCGCGCTAGCGGGGGAGGCCGCGGCGAGCAGTACTTC.

The gene calls are TRBV24-1 and TRBJ2-5; D remains ambiguous. V lost 3 bases and J lost 2, with 6 bases in between. The CDR3 totals 13 residues. Germline V CDR1 and CDR2: KGHDR, SFDVKD. The CDR3 here is CATSDRSQETQYF. The CDR3 DNA reads TGTGCCACCAGTGATCGGTCACAAGAGACCCAGTACTTC.

This clone was seen only a few times. The V gene is TRBV29-1, the J gene TRBJ2-3; TRBD2 matches 9 bases. Germline V gives CDR1 SQVTM, CDR2 ANQGSEA. The junction had 8 bases not matched to a gene; V was cut back by 3 bases and J by 7 bases. The CDR3 spans 14 residues. CDR3 nucleotide sequence: TGCAGCGTTGATCTAGCGGGAAGGGGGAATACGCAGTATTTT. Translating gives CSVDLAGRGNTQYF.

The chain joins TRBV29-1 to TRBJ1-1; D is unresolved. The CDR3 consists of 13 residues. Trimming stripped 4 bases from V and 0 bases from J, with 9 bases between. The germline gives CDR1 SQVTM, CDR2 ANQGSEA. The CDR3 region is CSVAAGMNTEAFF. For the CDR3, the DNA is TGCAGCGTTGCGGCGGGAATGAACACTGAAGCTTTCTTT.

This clone was observed a single time. The genes are TRBV3-1 (or the pseudogene TRBV3-2) and TRBJ1-5; no clear D. This CDR3 has 15 amino acids. Germline V gives CDR1 LGHDT, CDR2 YNNKEL (reference sequence). V lost 3 bases, J lost 6 bases, and 15 bases lay in between. CDR3 sequence reads: CASSQAHGSTQPQHF. CDR3 sequence (DNA): TGTGCCAGCAGCCAGGCCCACGGGTCCACTCAGCCCCAGCATTTT.

V is TRBV2 and J is TRBJ1-2; weak D call: TRBD1 (5 bases). V lost 5 bases, J lost 5 bases, and 6 bases lay in between. Germline values: CDR1 SNHLY, CDR2 FYNNEI. The CDR3 extends over 11 amino acids. The CDR3 region has the DNA TGTGCCAGCAGTTCAGGGTATGGCTACACCTTC. This gives the protein CASSSGYGYTF.

In this sample, this clone turned up once. Distinct nucleotide sequences in the sample also encode this CDR3. The chain employs TRBV7-2 and TRBJ1-6, with 9 nucleotides matching TRBD1. J lost 5 bases, V lost 3 bases, and 2 bases had no gene match. The CDR3 spans 15 residues. Germline CDR1 SGHTA, CDR2 FQGNSA. CDR3: CASSFRDRDNSPLHF. CDR3 nucleotide sequence: TGTGCCAGCAGCTTTAGGGACAGGGATAATTCACCCCTCCACTTT.